Listed below are T cell receptor beta chains from one sample, sequenced in a study of cytomegalovirus exposure and HLA in healthy donors. Assay: immunoSEQ multiplex PCR; the TCRdb copy retains only in-frame clones and omits some. The sample records roughly 200,000 clones, 86% being singletons. The sample consisted of PBMCs. The origin of the receptors is a man younger than 40 in good health and CMV-seropositive. Each CDR3 is given with its conserved first and last residue.

v_gene: TRBV2
j_gene: TRBJ1-1
CDR3aa: CASSPRGGNTEAFF

v_gene: TRBV27
j_gene: TRBJ1-2
CDR3aa: CASKTGGGGYTF

v_gene: TRBV5-1
j_gene: TRBJ1-1
CDR3aa: CASSRQGADTEAFF

v_gene: TRBV25-1
j_gene: TRBJ2-6
CDR3aa: CASRGTGEANVLTF

v_gene: TRBV20-1
j_gene: TRBJ2-5
CDR3aa: CSASREETQYF

v_gene: TRBV6-5
j_gene: TRBJ2-7
CDR3aa: CATTPGSPGQMQYF

v_gene: TRBV14
j_gene: TRBJ2-1
CDR3aa: CASSQDYRGMFF

v_gene: TRBV5-6
j_gene: TRBJ2-5
CDR3aa: CASSLYRQGGGETQYF

v_gene: TRBV6-5
j_gene: TRBJ1-3
CDR3aa: CASSYSHGAGNTIYF

v_gene: TRBV10-3
j_gene: TRBJ2-7
CDR3aa: CAISEQTAYEQYF

v_gene: TRBV30
j_gene: TRBJ1-1
CDR3aa: CAWRTAAEAFF

v_gene: TRBV11-2
j_gene: TRBJ2-3
CDR3aa: CASSLGGRGNTQYF

v_gene: TRBV29-1
j_gene: TRBJ1-5
CDR3aa: CSVGGPRGQPQHF

v_gene: TRBV30
j_gene: TRBJ1-6
CDR3aa: CAWTLGGRGSPLHF

v_gene: TRBV27
j_gene: TRBJ1-1
CDR3aa: CASSVYTNTEAFF

v_gene: TRBV29-1
j_gene: TRBJ1-2
CDR3aa: CSIEDNVDYGYTF

v_gene: TRBV9
j_gene: TRBJ2-2
CDR3aa: CASSVGTGRDTGELFF

v_gene: TRBV23-1
j_gene: TRBJ2-7
CDR3aa: CASSHTRRRISYEQYF

v_gene: TRBV6-7
j_gene: TRBJ1-5
CDR3aa: CASSSHGESNQPQHF

v_gene: TRBV7-2
j_gene: TRBJ1-1
CDR3aa: CASSLEPGANTEAFF

v_gene: TRBV6-1
j_gene: TRBJ2-5
CDR3aa: CASSAGTTGGGETQYF

v_gene: TRBV2
j_gene: TRBJ2-7
CDR3aa: CASCGGQSYEQYF

v_gene: TRBV6-1
j_gene: TRBJ2-4
CDR3aa: CASIAGTSQYF

v_gene: TRBV4-1
j_gene: TRBJ2-3
CDR3aa: CASSQGAQGPTDTQYF

v_gene: TRBV4-3
j_gene: TRBJ2-3
CDR3aa: CASSQVSLAGSTDTQYF

v_gene: TRBV7-3
j_gene: TRBJ2-6
CDR3aa: CASSLTGANVLTF

v_gene: TRBV7-6
j_gene: TRBJ2-3
CDR3aa: CAVGRGGQGDTQYF

v_gene: TRBV15
j_gene: TRBJ1-5
CDR3aa: CATGRDRGRWGSNQPQHF

v_gene: TRBV5-1
j_gene: TRBJ2-2
CDR3aa: CASSLVTTGTGELFF

v_gene: TRBV4-3
j_gene: TRBJ1-6
CDR3aa: CASSQDFSRNSPLHF

v_gene: TRBV19
j_gene: TRBJ1-2
CDR3aa: CASSIPWTSGGYTF

v_gene: TRBV27
j_gene: TRBJ1-2
CDR3aa: CASSLLWGIDGYTF